This record covers a single TCR beta chain. Data came from immunoSEQ multiplex PCR; TCRdb stores just in-frame clones and leaves some out. The data show roughly 100,000 clones, approximately 89% seen once. The germline CDR1 and CDR2 sequences are SEHNR and FQNEAQ (reference sequence). The length of the CDR3 is 14 residues. Trimming took off 0 bases at V and 10 bases at J, with 15 bases between the two ends. The data derive from a study of T cell responses to AZD1222 COVID-19 vaccine. The V gene is TRBV7-9, the J gene TRBJ1-1; maybe TRBD1 (5 bases). This receptor was identified in an adult in good health. The sample was peripheral blood, taken on day 0 of AZD1222 vaccination. DNA for the CDR3: TGTGCCAGCAGCTTAGCGGAACGGGGGGTTGGAGCTTTCTTT. Translated, it gives CASSLAERGVGAFF.